The next 9 T cell receptor beta chains were all read from a single sample in a study of T-cell memory formation after mild COVID-19 (dated by TCRdb to the early 2020s). Preparation of the library involved 5' RACE. TCRdb shows the sequencer as Illumina NovaSeq 6000. TCRdb applied fastp at Q25 and MiXCR to the public reads, then kept only in-frame beta chains. Entries that share a CDR3 protein sequence are merged under the most common genes and DNA. The sample profile shows roughly 180,000 distinct CDR3 sequences; roughly 10% of them were found once. Approximately 3.8% of the sample lies in the top ten. The specimen was PBMCs or a T cell subset sorted from them (not recorded which). These receptors were collected from a man in his late teens or twenties who had mild COVID-19 (a few samples of this study predate the infection). The sample titles of this study are shuffled in the database, so cell type and time point are left out; the donor was told from shared clones.

This clonotype was counted only a few times. The V and J genes are TRBV28 and TRBJ2-1, with D tentatively TRBD2 (7 bases). This CDR3 contains 14 residues. Trimming removed 7 bases from V and 3 bases from J, with 13 bases in between. Germline V lookup: CDR1 MDHEN, CDR2 SYDVKM. Written as DNA, the CDR3 is TGTGCCAGCATTGGGGGGGGCCTCTACAATGAGCAGTTCTTC. It specifies CASIGGGLYNEQFF.

This clonotype showed up just a few times. The chain couples TRBV4-1 to TRBJ1-2; D is undetermined. Per the germline V gene, CDR1 is MGHRA and CDR2 is YSYEKL. Trimming left V 5 bases short and J 4 bases short, with 8 bases between. The CDR3 contains 12 residues. The CDR3 spells CASSDVSYGYTF. The CDR3 DNA follows: TGCGCCAGCAGCGACGTTTCCTATGGCTACACCTTC.

This clonotype occurred many times. This chain connects TRBV7-2 to TRBJ2-5, with D possibly TRBD2 on 5 matching bases. The V and J ends lost 2 bases and 4 bases respectively, with 11 bases between them. The CDR3 consists of 14 residues. The germline gives CDR1 SGHTA, CDR2 FQGNSA. DNA for the CDR3: TGTGCCAGCAGCTTACCGGGGTTTCGAGAGACCCAGTACTTC. Translated: CASSLPGFRETQYF.

This clonotype was seen ten or more times. The J gene is TRBJ1-1, the V gene TRBV12-3 or TRBV12-4; D is undetermined. Trimming took 5 bases from V and 5 from J, leaving 6 bases between them. This CDR3 has 11 residues. The CDR3 nucleotides are TGTGCCAGCAGTGGGGTTACTGAAGCTTTCTTT. This gives the protein CASSGVTEAFF.

This chain uses TRBV7-9 with TRBJ2-1; D unclear. Trimming removed 5 bases at V and 10 bases at J, with 15 bases between. This CDR3 is 13 amino acids long. CDR1 is SEHNR, CDR2 FQNEAQ, per germline (reference sequence). DNA for the CDR3: TGTGCCAGCAGCCCGCTGACCCCGACAGAGCAGTTCTTC. It is translated as CASSPLTPTEQFF.

This sequence joins TRBV4-1 and TRBJ2-5; either TRBD1 or TRBD2 may fit D (5 bases each). Germline V lookup: CDR1 MGHRA, CDR2 YSYEKL. V lost 0 bases to trimming and J lost 7 bases, with 15 bases between them. The CDR3 is 15 residues long. The CDR3 region is CASSQEGRGVGTQYF. Here the CDR3 DNA reads TGCGCCAGCAGCCAAGAAGGGCGAGGGGTCGGGACCCAGTACTTC.

The table lists this clonotype with many counts. Mismatch with germline at one junction end may stem from a read error. V usage is TRBV5-1 and J usage is TRBJ2-5; no definite D call. The CDR3 length is 13 residues. CDR1 and CDR2 from the germline V gene are SGHRS and YFSETQ. CDR3 DNA sequence: TGTGCCAGCAGCTTAGGTTCCCAAGAGACCCAGTACTTC. As protein: CASSLGSQETQYF.

This chain joins TRBV6-1 and TRBJ1-5, with D possibly being TRBD1 (5 bases). This CDR3 has 14 residues. CDR1 is MNHNS and CDR2 is SASEGT in the germline V gene. The V end was cut by 4 bases, the J end by 4 bases, with 11 bases between. This chain's CDR3 is CASSVRGENQPQHF. In DNA, the CDR3 is TGTGCCAGCAGTGTCCGGGGGGAGAATCAGCCCCAGCATTTT.

The chain combines TRBV27 with TRBJ2-2, with TRBD1 as a possible D gene (5 bases). V dropped 4 bases and J dropped 5 bases, with 17 bases sitting between them. Germline CDR1 MNHEY, CDR2 SMNVEV (reference sequence). The CDR3 runs to 16 residues. The CDR3 loop reads CASSSRGDRITGELFF. The CDR3 DNA reads TGTGCCAGCAGTTCGCGTGGAGACAGAATAACCGGGGAGCTGTTTTTT.